This TCR beta chain is drawn from a study of cytomegalovirus exposure and HLA in healthy donors. J lost 6 bases, V lost 9 bases, and 10 bases had no gene match. The CDR3 length is 13 residues. Germline CDR1 is MNHEY and CDR2 is SVGAGI. The primer mix had 60 Vbeta and 13 Jbeta primers. Original handling: A later analysis tallied some 84 million unique TCR beta chains, about 11 million of them shared. The data were produced by immunoSEQ multiplex PCR, yet TCRdb's version contains in-frame clones alone and is incomplete. V, J and clone size are taken as reported in that table, and D and trimming were inferred from the DNA itself. The sample shows about 130,000 clones, roughly 80% of them seen only once.

V usage is TRBV6-5 and J usage is TRBJ1-1; 7 positions match TRBD1. The receptor's source is a man younger than 45 in good health and CMV-seronegative. Sequenced sample: PBMCs. CDR3 region: CASQRMTGSEAFF. The CDR3 DNA follows: TGTGCCAGTCAGAGGATGACAGGGTCTGAAGCTTTCTTT.